Below are 27 T cell receptor beta chains sequenced from a single sample in a study of T cells in localized non-small cell lung cancer. TCRdb keeps only in-frame clones here, not all; method: immunoSEQ multiplex PCR. The table shows around 1,100 clones, with around 20% occurring only once. The material was normal lung tissue next to the tumor, obtained before any cancer treatment. The receptor source for this set is a male donor aged 60 or over with stage II lung adenocarcinoma.

The chain is built from TRBV29-1 and TRBJ1-2; D unresolved. Trimming took off 7 bases at V and 1 base at J, with 10 bases between the two ends. The germline gives CDR1 SQVTM, CDR2 ANQGSEA. The CDR3 is 12 amino acids. This CDR3 is CSAGILNYGYTF. For the CDR3, the DNA is TGCAGCGCTGGGATACTTAACTATGGCTACACCTTC.

The gene calls are TRBV11-3 and TRBJ2-7; weak D call: TRBD2 (5 bases). This CDR3 has 14 amino acids. The germline V gene encodes CDR1 SGHNT and CDR2 YENEEA. V was cut by 5 bases and J by 5 bases, with 16 bases left in between. The CDR3 reads CASSVGSRGNEQYF. CDR3 bases: TGTGCCAGCAGCGTAGGATCCCGAGGGAACGAGCAGTACTTC.

V usage is TRBV30 and J usage is TRBJ1-4; D perhaps matches TRBD1 (5 bases). Germline CDR1 is GTSNPN and CDR2 is SVGIG (reference sequence). The V gene lost 2 bases and the J gene lost 5 bases, with 6 bases spanning the gap. CDR3 size: 12 residues. CDR3 residues: CAWSWGNEKLFF. Here the CDR3 DNA reads TGTGCCTGGAGTTGGGGGAATGAAAAACTGTTTTTT.

V and J are TRBV2 and TRBJ2-1, with a possible D match to TRBD1 (6 bases). Germline CDR1 SNHLY, CDR2 FYNNEI. The V end lost 3 bases, the J end lost 0 bases, and 21 bases lay between the germline ends. This CDR3 is 19 amino acids long. The CDR3 DNA is TGTGCCAGCAGTGAGCGTTGGGGGCGGGTGAGTAGCTCCTACAATGAGCAGTTCTTC. Its translation is CASSERWGRVSSSYNEQFF.

In its sample, this clone was seen a few times. CDR3 region: CAWITEGEQFF. CDR3 coding DNA: TGTGCCTGGATTACCGAAGGGGAGCAGTTCTTC. The chain recombines TRBV30 with TRBJ2-1, with D hard to call. The CDR3 sequence is 11 residues long. Germline CDR1 and CDR2: GTSNPN and SVGIG (reference sequence). V dropped 4 bases and J dropped 10 bases, with 11 bases sitting between them.

This clone was seen only a few times. This chain connects TRBV11-3 to TRBJ1-5, with a tentative D call TRBD1 (6 bases). The CDR3 is made up of 15 amino acids. Germline CDR1 is SGHNT and CDR2 is YENEEA. The germline V and J ends were trimmed by 4 bases and 7 bases, with 17 bases remaining between them. CDR3 DNA: TGTGCCAGCAGCTCCCACGGGGGGCCCCTGCAGCCCCAGCATTTT. Translated, it gives CASSSHGGPLQPQHF.

This clone was detected a few times. This chain connects TRBV11-3 to TRBJ2-7; 14 bases are a match to TRBD2. The CDR3 covers 17 residues. The V gene's germline CDR1 is SGHNT and CDR2 YENEEA. With 4 bases clipped from V and 2 bases from J, the junction kept 7 bases outside the gene matches. The CDR3 nucleotides are TGTGCCAGCAGCTCCGGGACTAGCGGGGGCCATACCTACGAGCAGTACTTC. This encodes CASSSGTSGGHTYEQYF.

There are a few counts of this clone. The chain uses TRBV7-2 and TRBJ2-2; D ambiguous. V shed 3 bases and J shed 3 bases, with 5 bases lying between them. CDR1 SGHTA and CDR2 FQGNSA come from the germline V gene. The CDR3 is made up of 13 amino acids. CDR3 region: CASSFTDTGELFF. CDR3 sequence (DNA): TGTGCCAGCAGCTTTACGGACACCGGGGAGCTGTTTTTT.

This clone has only a few counts. V and J are TRBV11-3 and TRBJ1-4; 9 bases match TRBD1. Per the germline V gene, CDR1 is SGHNT and CDR2 is YENEEA. With V trimmed by 6 bases and J by 2 bases, 10 bases remained unmatched. The CDR3 is 17 residues long. As DNA, the CDR3 is TGTGCCAGCAGTTTGAAGGGGACAGGGCCCACTAATGAAAAACTGTTTTTT. Its translation: CASSLKGTGPTNEKLFF.

V usage is TRBV5-1 and J usage is TRBJ2-2; no clear D gene. The germline gives CDR1 SGHRS, CDR2 YFSETQ. The ends were cut back, 1 base at V and 1 base at J, with 5 bases in the middle. The CDR3 is made up of 14 amino acids. CDR3 nucleotides: TGCGCCAGCAGCTTGAGGCAGAACACCGGGGAGCTGTTTTTT. It translates to CASSLRQNTGELFF.

The chain employs TRBV11-3 and TRBJ1-5, with D unresolved. The germline V and J ends were trimmed by 0 bases and 0 bases, with 6 bases remaining between them. The germline V gene has CDR1 SGHNT and CDR2 YENEEA. The CDR3 covers 15 residues. The CDR3 is CASSLEGYSNQPQHF. CDR3 DNA: TGTGCCAGCAGCTTAGAAGGGTATAGCAATCAGCCCCAGCATTTT.

In its sample, this clone ranks as medium-sized (0.01 to 0.1%). CDR3 amino acids: CASSLDWVPGSETEAFF. The CDR3 coding sequence is TGTGCCAGCAGCTTAGATTGGGTGCCAGGCTCTGAGACTGAAGCTTTCTTT. The V call is TRBV11-3, the J call TRBJ1-1; D unclear. Germline V gene data show CDR1 as SGHNT and CDR2 as YENEEA. The CDR3 extends over 17 amino acids. The V gene lost 0 bases and the J gene lost 5 bases, with 19 bases spanning the gap.

This clone appeared a few times. The chain is built from TRBV5-1 and TRBJ2-2; D is perhaps TRBD1 (6 bases). Germline V gene data show CDR1 as SGHRS and CDR2 as YFSETQ. The V gene lost 6 bases and the J gene lost 0 bases, with 12 bases spanning the gap. The CDR3 spans 15 residues. The CDR3 loop is CASTRTDPNTGELFF. The CDR3 DNA reads as TGCGCCAGCACCCGGACAGATCCGAACACCGGGGAGCTGTTTTTT.

This clone was found a few times. The V call is TRBV12-5, the J call TRBJ2-7; 7 nucleotides align to TRBD1. CDR1 LGHNT and CDR2 FRNRAP come from the germline V gene. The CDR3 is 11 residues long. CDR3 DNA sequence: TGTGCCAGCGGCAGGGGGACGGAGCAGTACTTC. Amino acids: CASGRGTEQYF.

This clone appeared a few times. The CDR3 DNA follows: TGTGCCAGCAGCTTAGGGGGACAGGGAAACACCGGGGAGCTGTTTTTT. Translated, it gives CASSLGGQGNTGELFF. The chain links TRBV11-3 to TRBJ2-2; 9 bases are a match to TRBD1. V was pared by 1 base and J by 2 bases, with 2 bases of the junction left unmatched. Germline CDR1 and CDR2: SGHNT and YENEEA. The CDR3 spans 16 residues.

V gene TRBV9 combines with J gene TRBJ2-7; D may match TRBD1 or TRBD2 (5 bases each). The CDR3 spans 13 residues. Germline lookup yields CDR1 SGDLS and CDR2 YYNGEE. V lost 6 bases, J lost 3 bases, and 13 bases lay in between. Written as DNA, the CDR3 is TGTGCCAGCACCGAGGGCAGGGACTACGAGCAGTACTTC. This sequence encodes CASTEGRDYEQYF.

This clone is a singleton in its sample. J is TRBJ2-3 and V is TRBV4-1; 10 bases line up with TRBD2. The CDR3 runs to 15 residues. Per germline, CDR1 MGHRA and CDR2 YSYEKL. V lost 4 bases and J lost 2; bases outside the gene matches: 3. DNA of the CDR3: TGCGCCAGCAGCCGAGCGGGAGGGAACACAGATACGCAGTATTTT. Amino acids: CASSRAGGNTDTQYF.

There are a few counts of this clone. The chain joins TRBV9 to TRBJ1-5, with D uncertain. The germline V gene has CDR1 SGDLS and CDR2 YYNGEE. Trimming removed 0 bases from V and 2 bases from J, with 6 bases in between. The CDR3 spans 14 residues. CDR3 DNA sequence: TGTGCCAGCAGCGTAGATACAGGCAATCAGCCCCAGCATTTT. This translates into CASSVDTGNQPQHF.

The chain couples TRBV19 to TRBJ2-7; 8 bases line up with TRBD2. The V gene's germline CDR1 is LNHDA and CDR2 SQIVND (reference sequence). V lost 6 bases to trimming and J lost 7 bases; unmatched junction nucleotides: 8. CDR3 length: 13 residues. CDR3 region: CASSPAGLEEQYF. In DNA, the CDR3 is TGTGCCAGTAGCCCCGCGGGACTAGAAGAGCAGTACTTC.

The chain uses TRBV12-5 and TRBJ1-4; D not resolved. Germline CDR1 is LGHNT and CDR2 is FRNRAP. V was pared by 2 bases and J by 4 bases, with 26 bases between. The CDR3 is made up of 20 amino acids. CDR3 sequence: CASGLLPGVAVPRFNEKLFF. In DNA form, the CDR3 reads TGTGCTAGTGGTTTGCTTCCCGGGGTGGCAGTCCCTCGCTTTAATGAAAAACTGTTTTTT.

This clone was recorded a few times. This chain uses TRBV7-6 with TRBJ1-5, with a weak D call TRBD1 (5 bases). The CDR3 length is 15 residues. Germline-derived CDR1 and CDR2 are SGHVS and FNYEAQ. V lost 3 bases and J 9 bases, leaving 18 bases between the germline ends. DNA for the CDR3: TGTGCCAGCAGCTTGGACCTGGCAGGGTCGTCGCCCCAGCATTTT. Amino acid sequence: CASSLDLAGSSPQHF.

The gene calls are TRBV5-1 and TRBJ1-1; D remains unclear. This CDR3 contains 14 residues. Germline CDR1 reads SGHRS; CDR2 reads YFSETQ. V lost 0 bases, J lost 1 base, and 7 bases lay in between. The CDR3 protein is CASSLEGGNTEAFF. The CDR3 region has the DNA TGCGCCAGCAGCTTGGAAGGCGGGAACACTGAAGCTTTCTTT. Drawing the rest from reference TRBV5-1 and TRBJ1-1, the complete variable domain is KAGVTQTPRYLIKTRGQQVTLSCSPISGHRSVSWYQQTPGQGLQFLFEYFSETQRNKGNFPGRFSGRQFSNSRSEMNVSTLELGDSALYLCASSLEGGNTEAFFGQGTRLTVV.

The V gene is TRBV19, the J gene TRBJ2-3, with TRBD1 as a possible D gene (5 bases). With 0 bases removed from V and 1 base from J, the gap between germline ends came to 14 bases. The CDR3 has 17 amino acids. CDR1 LNHDA and CDR2 SQIVND come from the germline V gene (reference sequence). DNA for the CDR3: TGTGCCAGTAGTATAGAAGTGGGGCCTTCACGCACAGATACGCAGTATTTT. This sequence encodes CASSIEVGPSRTDTQYF.

This clone was found a few times. The V and J genes are TRBV6-8 and TRBJ2-7; no firm D call. V lost 2 bases to trimming and J lost 0 bases, with 5 bases between them. Germline assignment: CDR1 MNHGY and CDR2 SAAAGT. The CDR3 runs 13 residues. The DNA of the CDR3 is TGTGCCAGCAGTTACCTGAGCTCCTACGAGCAGTACTTC. Translated: CASSYLSSYEQYF.

This clone is classed as large (0.1 to 1%). The chain employs TRBV11-3 and TRBJ1-3; 7 bases are shared with TRBD1. CDR3 size: 14 residues. After removal of 6 bases from V and 8 bases from J, the junction contained 10 bases not matched to a gene. Germline V CDR1 and CDR2: SGHNT, YENEEA. CDR3 sequence reads: CASRQGTAGDTIYF. CDR3 sequence (DNA): TGTGCCAGCAGGCAAGGGACAGCTGGGGACACCATATATTTT.

A few counts support this clone. V is TRBV7-1 and J is TRBJ1-1; D is undetermined. TRBV7-1 is an ORF for which the function is uncertain. V shed 5 bases and J shed 1 base, with 8 bases lying between them. The CDR3 spans 13 residues. The CDR3 is CASSPVGNTEAFF. CDR3 nucleotide sequence: TGTGCCAGCAGCCCCGTGGGGAACACTGAAGCTTTCTTT.

The gene calls are TRBV19 and TRBJ2-2; D is unclear. V gave up 6 bases and J gave up 2 bases, with 7 bases separating them. The germline V gene has CDR1 LNHDA and CDR2 SQIVND (reference sequence). This CDR3 has 13 residues. CDR3 in DNA: TGTGCCAGTAGGACTCCCAACACCGGGGAGCTGTTTTTT. Encoded protein: CASRTPNTGELFF.